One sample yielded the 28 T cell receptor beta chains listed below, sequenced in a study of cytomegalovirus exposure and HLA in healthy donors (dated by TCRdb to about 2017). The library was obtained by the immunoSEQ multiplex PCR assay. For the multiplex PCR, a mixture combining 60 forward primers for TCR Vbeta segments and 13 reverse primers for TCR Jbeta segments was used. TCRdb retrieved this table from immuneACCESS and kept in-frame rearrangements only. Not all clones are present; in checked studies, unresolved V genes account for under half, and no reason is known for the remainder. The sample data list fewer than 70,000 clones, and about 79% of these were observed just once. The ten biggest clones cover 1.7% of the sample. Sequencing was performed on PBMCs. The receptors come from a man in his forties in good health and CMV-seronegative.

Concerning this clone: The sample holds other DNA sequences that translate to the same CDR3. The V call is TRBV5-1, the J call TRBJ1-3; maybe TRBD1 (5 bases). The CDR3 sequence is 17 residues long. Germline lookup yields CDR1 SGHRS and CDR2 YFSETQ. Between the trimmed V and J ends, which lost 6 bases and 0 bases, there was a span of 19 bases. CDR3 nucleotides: TGCGCCAGCACCGACCTGCGGGGGGGACCCTCTGGAAACACCATATATTTT. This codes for CASTDLRGGPSGNTIYF.

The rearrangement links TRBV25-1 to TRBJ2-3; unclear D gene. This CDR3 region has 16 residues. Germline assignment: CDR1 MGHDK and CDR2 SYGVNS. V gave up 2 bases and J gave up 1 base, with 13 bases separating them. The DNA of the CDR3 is TGTGCCAGCAGTGAACTCGGTTTGCTGGGCACAGATACGCAGTATTTT. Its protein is CASSELGLLGTDTQYF. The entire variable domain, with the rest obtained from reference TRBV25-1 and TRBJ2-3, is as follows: EADIYQTPRYLVIGTGKKITLECSQTMGHDKMYWYQQDPGMELHLIHYSYGVNSTEKGDLSSESTVSRIRTEHFPLTLESARPSHTSQYLCASSELGLLGTDTQYFGPGTRLTVL.

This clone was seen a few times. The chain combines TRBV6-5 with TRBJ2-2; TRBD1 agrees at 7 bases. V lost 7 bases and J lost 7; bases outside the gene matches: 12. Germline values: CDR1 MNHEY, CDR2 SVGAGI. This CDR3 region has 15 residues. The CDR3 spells CASTNTGAMHGELFF. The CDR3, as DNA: TGTGCCAGCACCAATACAGGGGCAATGCACGGGGAGCTGTTTTTT.

The CDR3 DNA reads as TGTGCCAGCAGCCGGACGGGGAGCGCTGAAGAGACCCAGTACTTC. It translates to CASSRTGSAEETQYF. V and J are TRBV7-9 and TRBJ2-5, with a tentative D call TRBD2 (5 bases). The V gene lost 5 bases and the J gene lost 3 bases, with 16 bases spanning the gap. Looked up from germline, CDR1 is SEHNR and CDR2 is FQNEAQ (reference sequence). This CDR3 is 15 amino acids long.

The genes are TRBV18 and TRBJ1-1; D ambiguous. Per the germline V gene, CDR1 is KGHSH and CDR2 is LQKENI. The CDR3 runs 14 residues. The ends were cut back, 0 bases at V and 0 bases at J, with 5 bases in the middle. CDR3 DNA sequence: TGTGCCAGCTCACCACCGGCAATGAACACTGAAGCTTTCTTT. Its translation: CASSPPAMNTEAFF.

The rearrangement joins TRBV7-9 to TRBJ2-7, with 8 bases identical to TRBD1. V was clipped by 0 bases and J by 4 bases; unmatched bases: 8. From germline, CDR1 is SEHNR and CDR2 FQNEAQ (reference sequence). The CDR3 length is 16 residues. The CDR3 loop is CASSLAIAGGRYEQYF. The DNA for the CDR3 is TGTGCCAGCAGCTTAGCGATCGCAGGGGGCCGGTACGAGCAGTACTTC. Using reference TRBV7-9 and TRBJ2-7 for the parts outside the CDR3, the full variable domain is DTGVSQNPRHKITKRGQNVTFRCDPISEHNRLYWYRQTLGQGPEFLTYFQNEAQLEKSRLLSDRFSAERPKGSFSTLEIQRTEQGDSAMYLCASSLAIAGGRYEQYFGPGTRLTVT.

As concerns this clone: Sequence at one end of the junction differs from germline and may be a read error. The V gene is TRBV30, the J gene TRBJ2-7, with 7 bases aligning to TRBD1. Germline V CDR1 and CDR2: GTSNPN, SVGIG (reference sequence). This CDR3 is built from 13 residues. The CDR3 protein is CASSEGASYEQYF. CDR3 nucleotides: TGTGCCTCGAGTGAGGGGGCCTCCTACGAGCAGTACTTC.

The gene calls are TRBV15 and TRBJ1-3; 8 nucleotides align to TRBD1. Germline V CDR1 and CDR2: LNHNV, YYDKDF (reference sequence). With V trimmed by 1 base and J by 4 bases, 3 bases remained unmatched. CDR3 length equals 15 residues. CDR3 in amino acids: CATSRADREGNTIYF. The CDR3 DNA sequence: TGTGCCACCAGCAGAGCGGACAGGGAAGGAAACACCATATATTTT.

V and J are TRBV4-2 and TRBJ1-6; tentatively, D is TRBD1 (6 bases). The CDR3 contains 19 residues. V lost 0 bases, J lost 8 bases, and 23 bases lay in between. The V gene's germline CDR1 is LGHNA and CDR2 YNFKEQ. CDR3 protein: CASSQDPAGGGGIYSPLHF. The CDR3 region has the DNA TGTGCCAGCAGCCAAGATCCGGCAGGAGGGGGGGGTATTTATTCACCCCTCCACTTT.

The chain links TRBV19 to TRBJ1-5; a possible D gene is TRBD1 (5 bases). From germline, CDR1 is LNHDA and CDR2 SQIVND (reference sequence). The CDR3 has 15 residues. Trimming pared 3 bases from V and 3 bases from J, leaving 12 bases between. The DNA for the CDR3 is TGTGCCAGTAGTATGGGACGGAGGGTCAATCAGCCCCAGCATTTT. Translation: CASSMGRRVNQPQHF.

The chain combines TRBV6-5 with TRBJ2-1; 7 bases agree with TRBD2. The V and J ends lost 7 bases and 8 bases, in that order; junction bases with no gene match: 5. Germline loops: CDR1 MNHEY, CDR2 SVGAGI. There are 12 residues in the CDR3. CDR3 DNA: TGTGCCAGCAAAACCGGACTAGATGAGCAGTTCTTC. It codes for CASKTGLDEQFF.

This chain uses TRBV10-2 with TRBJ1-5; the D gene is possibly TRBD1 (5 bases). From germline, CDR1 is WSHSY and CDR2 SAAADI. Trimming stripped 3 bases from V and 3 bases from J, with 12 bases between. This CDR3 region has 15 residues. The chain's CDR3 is CASSEAGLPNQPQHF. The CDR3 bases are TGCGCCAGCAGTGAAGCGGGGCTCCCCAATCAGCCCCAGCATTTT.

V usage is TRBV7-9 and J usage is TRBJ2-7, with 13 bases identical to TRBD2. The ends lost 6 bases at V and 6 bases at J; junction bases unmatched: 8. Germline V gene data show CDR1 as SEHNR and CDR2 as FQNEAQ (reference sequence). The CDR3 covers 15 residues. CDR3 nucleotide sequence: TGTGCCAGCAGGCCGACTAGCGGGGGGCCGGGCGAGCAGTACTTC. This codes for CASRPTSGGPGEQYF.

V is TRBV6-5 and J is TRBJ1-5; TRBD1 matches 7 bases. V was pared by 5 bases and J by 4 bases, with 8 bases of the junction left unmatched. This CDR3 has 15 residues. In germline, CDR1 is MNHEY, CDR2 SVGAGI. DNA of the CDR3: TGTGCCAGCAGTGGCCTTGACAGGGCAAATCAGCCCCAGCATTTT. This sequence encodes CASSGLDRANQPQHF.

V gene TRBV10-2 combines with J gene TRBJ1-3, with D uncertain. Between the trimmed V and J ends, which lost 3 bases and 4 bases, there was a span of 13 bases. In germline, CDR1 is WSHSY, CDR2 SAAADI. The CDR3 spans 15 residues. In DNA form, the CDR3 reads TGCGCCAGCAGTGAATGGGCGACCACGGGAAACACCATATATTTT. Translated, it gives CASSEWATTGNTIYF.

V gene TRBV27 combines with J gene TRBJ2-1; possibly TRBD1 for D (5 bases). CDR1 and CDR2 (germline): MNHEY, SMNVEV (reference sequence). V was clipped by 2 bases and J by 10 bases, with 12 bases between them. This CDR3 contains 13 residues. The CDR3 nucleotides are TGTGCCAGCAGTTTAGGGGCGCCCTCCGAGCAGTTCTTC. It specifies CASSLGAPSEQFF.

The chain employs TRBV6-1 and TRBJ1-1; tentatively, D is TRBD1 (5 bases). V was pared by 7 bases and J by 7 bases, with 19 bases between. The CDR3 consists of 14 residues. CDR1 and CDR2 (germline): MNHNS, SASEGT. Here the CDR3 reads CASTRDSPKGEAFF. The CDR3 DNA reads TGTGCCAGCACCCGAGACAGCCCTAAGGGTGAAGCTTTCTTT.

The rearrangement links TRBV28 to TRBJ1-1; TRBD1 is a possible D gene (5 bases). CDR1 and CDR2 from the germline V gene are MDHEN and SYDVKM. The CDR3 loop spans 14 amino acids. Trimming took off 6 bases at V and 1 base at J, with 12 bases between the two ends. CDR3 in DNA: TGTGCCAGCAGCCCTATTACAGGGAACACTGAAGCTTTCTTT. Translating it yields CASSPITGNTEAFF.

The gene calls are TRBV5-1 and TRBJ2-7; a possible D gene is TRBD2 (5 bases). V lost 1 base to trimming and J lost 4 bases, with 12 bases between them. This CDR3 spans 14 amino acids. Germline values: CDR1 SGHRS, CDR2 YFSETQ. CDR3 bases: TGCGCCAGCAGCTTGTCTCGGGGTGATTACGAGCAGTACTTC. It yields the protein CASSLSRGDYEQYF.

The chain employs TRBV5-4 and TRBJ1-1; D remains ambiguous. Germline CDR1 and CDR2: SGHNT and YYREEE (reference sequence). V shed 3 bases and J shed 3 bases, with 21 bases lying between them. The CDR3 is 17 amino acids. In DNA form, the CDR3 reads TGTGCCAGCAGCTCCCCGCTGGGTGGAGAAACCTACACTGAAGCTTTCTTT. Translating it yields CASSSPLGGETYTEAFF.

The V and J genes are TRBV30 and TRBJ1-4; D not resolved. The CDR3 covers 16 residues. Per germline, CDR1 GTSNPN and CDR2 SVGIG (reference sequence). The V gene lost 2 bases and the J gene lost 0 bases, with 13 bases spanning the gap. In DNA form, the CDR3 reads TGTGCCTGGAGTAAACGGGATTTAGCAACTAATGAAAAACTGTTTTTT. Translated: CAWSKRDLATNEKLFF.

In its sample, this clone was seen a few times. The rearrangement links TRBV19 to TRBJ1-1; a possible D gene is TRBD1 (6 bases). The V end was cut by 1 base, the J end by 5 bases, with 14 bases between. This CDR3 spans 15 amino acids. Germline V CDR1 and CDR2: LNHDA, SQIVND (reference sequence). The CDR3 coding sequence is TGTGCCAGTAGTATAGGAACAGACAGGAGGACTGAAGCTTTCTTT. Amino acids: CASSIGTDRRTEAFF.

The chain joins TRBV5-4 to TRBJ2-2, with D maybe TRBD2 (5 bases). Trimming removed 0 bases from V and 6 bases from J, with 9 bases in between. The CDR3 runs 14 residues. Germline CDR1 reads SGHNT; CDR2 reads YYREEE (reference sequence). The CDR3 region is CASSLDAGPGELFF. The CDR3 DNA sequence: TGTGCCAGCAGCTTGGATGCGGGTCCCGGGGAGCTGTTTTTT.

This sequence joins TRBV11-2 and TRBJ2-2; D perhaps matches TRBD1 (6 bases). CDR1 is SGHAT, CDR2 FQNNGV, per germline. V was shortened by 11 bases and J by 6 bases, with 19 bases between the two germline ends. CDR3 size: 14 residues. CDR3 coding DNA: TGTGCCGGGTGGGGGCCCCAGGGAGCCGGGGAGCTGTTTTTT. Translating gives CAGWGPQGAGELFF. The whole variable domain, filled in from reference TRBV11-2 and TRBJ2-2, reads EAGVAQSPRYKIIEKRQSVAFWCNPISGHATLYWYQQILGQGPKLLIQFQNNGVVDDSQLPKDRFSAERLKGVDSTLKIQPAKLEDSAVYLCAGWGPQGAGELFFGEGSRLTVL.

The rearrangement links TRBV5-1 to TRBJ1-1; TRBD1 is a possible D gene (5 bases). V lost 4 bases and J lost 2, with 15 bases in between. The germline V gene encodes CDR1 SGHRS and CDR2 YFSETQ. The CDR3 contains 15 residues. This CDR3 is CASSPRGPINTEAFF. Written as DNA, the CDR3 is TGCGCCAGCAGCCCGCGGGGACCTATAAACACTGAAGCTTTCTTT.

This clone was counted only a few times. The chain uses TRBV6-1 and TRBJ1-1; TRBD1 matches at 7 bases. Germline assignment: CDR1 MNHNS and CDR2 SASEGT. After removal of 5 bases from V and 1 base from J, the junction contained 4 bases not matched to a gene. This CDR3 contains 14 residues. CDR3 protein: CASSRTGGNTEAFF. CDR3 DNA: TGTGCCAGCAGTCGGACAGGAGGGAACACTGAAGCTTTCTTT.

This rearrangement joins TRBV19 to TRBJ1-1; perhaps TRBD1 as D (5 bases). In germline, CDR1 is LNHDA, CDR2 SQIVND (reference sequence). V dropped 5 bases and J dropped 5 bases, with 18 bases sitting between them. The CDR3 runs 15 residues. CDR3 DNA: TGTGCCAGTAGTCCCAGTGGGGGGGGGTGGACTGAAGCTTTCTTT. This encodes CASSPSGGGWTEAFF.

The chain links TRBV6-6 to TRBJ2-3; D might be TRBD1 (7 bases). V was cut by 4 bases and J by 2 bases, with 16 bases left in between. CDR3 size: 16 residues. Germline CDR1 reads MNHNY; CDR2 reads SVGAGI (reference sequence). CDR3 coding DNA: TGTGCCAGCAGTTTTGGAGGGCAGGGGGTCACAGATACGCAGTATTTT. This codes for CASSFGGQGVTDTQYF.